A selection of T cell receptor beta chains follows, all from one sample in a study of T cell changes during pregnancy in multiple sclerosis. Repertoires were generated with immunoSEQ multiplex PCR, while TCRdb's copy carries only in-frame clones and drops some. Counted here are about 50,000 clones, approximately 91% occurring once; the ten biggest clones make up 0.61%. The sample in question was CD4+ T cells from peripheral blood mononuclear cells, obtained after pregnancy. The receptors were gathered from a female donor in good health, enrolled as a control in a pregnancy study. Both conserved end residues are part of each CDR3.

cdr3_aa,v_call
CACSVGTGSDSPLHF,TRBV19
CASSPSSGNTIYF,TRBV7-9
CASLRGYEQYF,TRBV2
CATSRDPPRQGDGVQYF,TRBV15
CASSPLTGSAEGKLFF,TRBV18
CASSFKSGGASETQYF,TRBV12-1
CASSMGQGQVGANEKLFF,TRBV9
CSVGLAAGLSYEQYF,TRBV29-1
CASSQALAPYLYEQFF,TRBV4-1
CASSLSIRSGTQYF,TRBV27
CASSLIRGQGYYNEQFF,TRBV7-3
CASSIRQGSNTIYF,TRBV7-2
CAWSVGQGTDTQYF,TRBV30
CASSYKVSGGTETQYF,TRBV6-6
CASTETGLADPIGNEQFF,TRBV13
CASSIRAGVGDEQFF,TRBV19
CASSFMGQGALSSGNTIYF,TRBV5-1
CASSSLTGTYTF,TRBV5-1
CASSLVATSGNNEQFF,TRBV7-8
CASSVASGGGETQYF,TRBV6-4
CASGLQGGGYTF,TRBV27
CASSLTTGGGGYTF,TRBV7-3
CATAPVGTSGTESTDTQYF,TRBV15
CASSVTGVVLGKNIQYF,TRBV25-1
CASSIVAGFGTDTQYF,TRBV19
CASSTGGAPYEQYF,TRBV28
CASSLDPLRGGVLQYEQYF,TRBV7-9
CASSPVSGSSYNEQFF,TRBV18
CASSMTGPQAGNTEAFF,TRBV5-6
CAISTSGKYNEQFF,TRBV10-3
CASSLVIGELFF,TRBV5-1
CASLRGTGNSEQYF,TRBV2
CASSPQVGSNQPQHF,TRBV2
CASSPRTGRASGMETQYF,TRBV9
CAACRSVEARTQYF,TRBV21-1
CASSTKKSSETQYF,TRBV5-4
CASSFGGSEAFF,TRBV7-9
CASSLQGASYEQYF,TRBV5-4
CASHKPSGQGHNQPQHF,TRBV7-6
CASSYSREETQYF,TRBV6-5
CASSQETGGSEQYF,TRBV4-2
CASSLGAGVAGGSGELFF,TRBV28
CASRKSGSAYEQYF,TRBV28
CSVEDGSYEQYF,TRBV29-1
CASKSRRTGEEQYF,TRBV5-4
CASRPGLSEQFF,TRBV7-9